Detailed here is one T cell receptor (beta chain). Its binding antigen is unknown. Base qualities were left out, and no much larger clone turns up one base away. Library prep was done by 5' RACE. The data were produced on an Illumina HiSeq 2500. A second roughly 6 to 11 cycle PCR used a sample-barcoded 5' primer and a J-beta primer mix. A template-switch 5' adaptor carrying 12 random nucleotides introduced a unique molecular identifier onto each TCR beta cDNA molecule. Each sample yielded at least 3 million CDR3-containing paired-end reads. First-strand cDNA was synthesized from all RNA with the Mint cDNA synthesis kit, primed by a TRBC-specific oligonucleotide. Following uracil-DNA glycosylase treatment, all cDNA underwent a first 18-cycle PCR with the universal primers M1SS and BC2_uni_R. As for the original processing: For normalization, 1 million high-quality reads were randomly selected from each sample, with every read carrying a distinct molecular identifier. Instead of being binned into consensus sequences, reads with shared molecular identifiers were discarded. MiTCR, run with a Q25 quality threshold and the strictest error-elimination algorithm, handled CDR3 identification, clonotype clustering and error correction. A nonparametric unseen species model using Euler transformation provided a lower-bound estimate of total TCR beta diversity. TCRdb reran the public reads through fastp at Q25 and MiXCR, keeping productive beta chains. Each CDR3 protein gets just one entry, which takes the most common genes and DNA from the rows behind it. These V and J calls originate from TCRdb's pipeline instead of the authors' own analysis. This sample has around 1,500,000 distinct CDR3 sequences in its table, and over 25% of those were observed once. The ten largest make up less than 9.5% of the sample.

Systemically healthy Caucasian individuals from Russia, 35 to 50 in total and aged roughly 6 to 95 years, were included as donors. Ten milliliters of peripheral blood were drawn from each donor into EDTA-treated Vacutainer tubes. Ficoll-Paque density-gradient centrifugation was used to isolate PBMCs, with at least 7 million per sample. Total RNA, at least 5 micrograms per sample, was extracted from PBMCs with Trizol reagent. For every donor, an aliquot of PBMCs went through flow cytometry to measure the percentages of naive CD45RAhigh/CD27high T cells. The sample comes from a study of blood T cells in healthy people across ages (dated by TCRdb to the mid-2010s). General notes on the study: In model experiments, template switching captured about one uniquely barcoded TCR beta cDNA molecule for every two T cells. To track age-related changes in TCR beta repertoire diversity, the study relied on deep sequencing normalized with unique cDNA molecular identifiers. Four age groups were formed from the donors: young (average about 17 years), middle-aged (approximately 40), aged (roughly 59) and long-lived (around 82). Donors of different ages were randomly distributed across sequencing lanes to avoid experimental bias. Using the same blood draw, the study looked at two additional independent replicas of 1 million unique cDNA reads for two donors, one aged 18 to 30 and the other aged 80 or older. Broader findings and caveats from the paper: Estimates of total diversity from one million sequenced T cells were regarded as lower bounds and underestimates. Observed TCR beta diversity correlated strongly with the percentage of naive T cells measured by flow cytometry. Bulk unsorted PBMC profiling prevented conclusive comparison of naive and antigen-experienced compartments. Observed TCR beta diversity per million T cells fell roughly linearly with age, and a significant reduction was already apparent by age about 38. Donor CMV infection status was unknown, potentially confounding age-related changes in expanded clonotypes. Compared with the aged group, more naive CD4+ T cells, fewer expanded clones and increased TCR diversity were shown by the long-lived group, suggesting age selection.

Reading from cysteine to phenylalanine, the CDR3 counts 14 amino acids. The kept DNA is CDR3 alone, 42 bases in frame from the first base. The junction carries 9 bases between V and J, which are trimmed by 0 bases and 3 bases respectively. Reading the germline V gene gives CDR1 SGHRS and CDR2 YFSETQ. The sequencing input was blood. The rearrangement combines TRBV5-1 with TRBJ1-1; the D segment could be TRBD1, given 5 matching bases. The receptor comes from a woman aged 25 to 39 in good health. The CDR3 sequence is CASSLEGVDTEAFF. The nucleotide sequence reads as follows: TGCGCCAGCAGCTTGGAAGGGGTGGACACTGAAGCTTTCTTT.